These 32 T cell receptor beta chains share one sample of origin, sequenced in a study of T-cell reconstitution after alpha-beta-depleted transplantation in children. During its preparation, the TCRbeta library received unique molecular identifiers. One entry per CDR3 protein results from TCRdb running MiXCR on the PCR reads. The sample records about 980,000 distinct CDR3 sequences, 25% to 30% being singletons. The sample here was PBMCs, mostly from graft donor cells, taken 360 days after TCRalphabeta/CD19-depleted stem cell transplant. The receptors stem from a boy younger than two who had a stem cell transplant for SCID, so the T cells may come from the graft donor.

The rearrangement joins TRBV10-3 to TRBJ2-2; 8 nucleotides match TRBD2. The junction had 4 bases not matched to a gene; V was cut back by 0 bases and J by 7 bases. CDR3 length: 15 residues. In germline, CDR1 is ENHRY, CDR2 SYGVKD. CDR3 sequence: CAISESTSVGGELFF. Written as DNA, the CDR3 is TGTGCCATCAGTGAGTCGACTAGCGTTGGCGGGGAGCTGTTTTTT.

The chain's CDR3 is CASSVGDRVGTEAFF. In DNA form, the CDR3 reads TGCGCCAGCAGCGTGGGGGACAGGGTGGGCACTGAAGCTTTCTTT. J is TRBJ1-1 and V is TRBV5-1, with 9 bases lining up with TRBD1. J lost 4 bases, V lost 4 bases, and 8 bases had no gene match. The germline gives CDR1 SGHRS, CDR2 YFSETQ. The CDR3 extends over 15 amino acids.

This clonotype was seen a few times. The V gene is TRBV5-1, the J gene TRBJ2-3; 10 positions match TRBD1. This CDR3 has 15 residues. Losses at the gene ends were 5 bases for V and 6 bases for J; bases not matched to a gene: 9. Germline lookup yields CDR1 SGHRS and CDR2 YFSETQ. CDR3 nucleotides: TGCGCCAGCAGTCCCGGGACAGGGGATGTGGATACGCAGTATTTT. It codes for CASSPGTGDVDTQYF.

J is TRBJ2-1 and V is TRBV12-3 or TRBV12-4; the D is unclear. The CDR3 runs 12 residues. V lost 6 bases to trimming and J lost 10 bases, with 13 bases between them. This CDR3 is CASSPWSGEQFF. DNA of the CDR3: TGTGCCAGCAGCCCTTGGTCAGGCGAGCAGTTCTTC.

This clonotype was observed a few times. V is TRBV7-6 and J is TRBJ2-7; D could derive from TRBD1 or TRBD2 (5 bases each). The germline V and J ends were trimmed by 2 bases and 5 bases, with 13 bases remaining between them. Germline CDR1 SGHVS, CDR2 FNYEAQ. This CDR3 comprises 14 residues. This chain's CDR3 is CASSLQGDGNEQYF. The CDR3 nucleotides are TGTGCCAGCAGCTTACAAGGGGACGGAAACGAGCAGTACTTC.

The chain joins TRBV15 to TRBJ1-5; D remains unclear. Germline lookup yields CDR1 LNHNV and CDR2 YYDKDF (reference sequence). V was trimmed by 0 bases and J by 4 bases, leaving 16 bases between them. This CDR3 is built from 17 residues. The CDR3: CATSRDYSLTGNQPQHF. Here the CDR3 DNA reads TGTGCCACCAGCAGAGATTACAGTTTGACGGGTAATCAGCCCCAGCATTTT.

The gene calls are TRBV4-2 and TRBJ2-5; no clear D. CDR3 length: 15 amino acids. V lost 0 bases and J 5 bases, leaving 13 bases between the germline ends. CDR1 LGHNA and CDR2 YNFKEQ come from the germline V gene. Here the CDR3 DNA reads TGTGCCAGCAGCCAAGAGGTCATTATCGGGGAGACCCAGTACTTC. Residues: CASSQEVIIGETQYF.

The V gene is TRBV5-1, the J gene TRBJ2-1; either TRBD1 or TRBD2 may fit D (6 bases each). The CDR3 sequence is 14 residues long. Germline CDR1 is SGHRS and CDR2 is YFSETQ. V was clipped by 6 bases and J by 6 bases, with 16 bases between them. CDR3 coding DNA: TGCGCCAGCAATGAGGGGGGTTTAGTCAATGAGCAGTTCTTC. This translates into CASNEGGLVNEQFF.

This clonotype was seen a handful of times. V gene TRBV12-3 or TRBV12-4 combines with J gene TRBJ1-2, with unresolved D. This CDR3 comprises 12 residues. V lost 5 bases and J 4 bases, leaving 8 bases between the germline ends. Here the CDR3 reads CASSVDAYGYTF. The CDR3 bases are TGTGCCAGCAGTGTGGATGCCTATGGCTACACCTTC.

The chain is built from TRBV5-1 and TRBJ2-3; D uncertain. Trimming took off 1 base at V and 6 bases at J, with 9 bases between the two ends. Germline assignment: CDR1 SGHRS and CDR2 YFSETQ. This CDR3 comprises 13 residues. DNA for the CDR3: TGCGCCAGCAGCTTGAATCCGGCGGATACGCAGTATTTT. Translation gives CASSLNPADTQYF.

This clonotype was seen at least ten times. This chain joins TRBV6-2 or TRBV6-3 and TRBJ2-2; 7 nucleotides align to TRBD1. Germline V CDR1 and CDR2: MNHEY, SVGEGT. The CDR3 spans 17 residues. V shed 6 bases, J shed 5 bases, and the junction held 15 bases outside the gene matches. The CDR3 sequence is CASSPSSLQGKTGELFF. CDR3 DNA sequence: TGTGCCAGCAGCCCCTCCTCGCTACAGGGGAAGACCGGGGAGCTGTTTTTT.

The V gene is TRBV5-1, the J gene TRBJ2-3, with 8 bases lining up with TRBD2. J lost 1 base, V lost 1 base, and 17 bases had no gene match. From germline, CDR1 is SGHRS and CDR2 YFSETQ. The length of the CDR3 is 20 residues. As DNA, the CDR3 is TGCGCCAGCAGCTTGCGGGCTAGCGGGCCCCCCCTAGTCGGCACAGATACGCAGTATTTT. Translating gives CASSLRASGPPLVGTDTQYF.

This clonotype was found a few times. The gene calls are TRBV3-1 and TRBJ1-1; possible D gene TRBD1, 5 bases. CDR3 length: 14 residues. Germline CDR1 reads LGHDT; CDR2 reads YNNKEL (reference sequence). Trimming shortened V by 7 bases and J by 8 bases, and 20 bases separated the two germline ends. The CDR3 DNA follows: TGTGCCAGCACCTCTTGGGGCAGGTTAGGGGAAGCTTTCTTT. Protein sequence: CASTSWGRLGEAFF.

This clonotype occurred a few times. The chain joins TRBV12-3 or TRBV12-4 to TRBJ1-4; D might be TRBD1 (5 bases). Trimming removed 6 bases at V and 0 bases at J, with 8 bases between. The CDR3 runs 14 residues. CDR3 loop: CASRLTATNEKLFF. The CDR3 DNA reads TGTGCCAGCAGGCTGACAGCAACTAATGAAAAACTGTTTTTT.

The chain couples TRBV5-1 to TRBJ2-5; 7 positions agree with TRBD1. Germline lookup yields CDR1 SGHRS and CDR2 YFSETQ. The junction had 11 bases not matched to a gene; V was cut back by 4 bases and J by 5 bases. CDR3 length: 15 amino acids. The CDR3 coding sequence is TGCGCCAGCAGCGTCCGAACAGGGGTCGGGGAGACCCAGTACTTC. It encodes CASSVRTGVGETQYF. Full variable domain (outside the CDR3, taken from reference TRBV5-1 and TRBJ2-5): KAGVTQTPRYLIKTRGQQVTLSCSPISGHRSVSWYQQTPGQGLQFLFEYFSETQRNKGNFPGRFSGRQFSNSRSEMNVSTLELGDSALYLCASSVRTGVGETQYFGPGTRLLVL.

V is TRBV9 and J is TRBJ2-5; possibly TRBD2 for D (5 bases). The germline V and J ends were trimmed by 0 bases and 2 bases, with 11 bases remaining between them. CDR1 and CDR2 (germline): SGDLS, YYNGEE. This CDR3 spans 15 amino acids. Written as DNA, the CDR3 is TGTGCCAGCAGCGTAGGGGTCCGAGGGCAAGAGACCCAGTACTTC. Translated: CASSVGVRGQETQYF. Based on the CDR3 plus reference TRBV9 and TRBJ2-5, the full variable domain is DSGVTQTPKHLITATGQRVTLRCSPRSGDLSVYWYQQSLDQGLQFLIQYYNGEERAKGNILERFSAQQFPDLHSELNLSSLELGDSALYFCASSVGVRGQETQYFGPGTRLLVL.

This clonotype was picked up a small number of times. Written as DNA, the CDR3 is TGTGCCAGCAAAGTCTCGGCCGGGGAGCTGTTTTTT. Protein sequence: CASKVSAGELFF. The rearrangement joins TRBV2 to TRBJ2-2, with D hard to call. Trimming took off 7 bases at V and 6 bases at J, with 9 bases between the two ends. The CDR3 has 12 residues. CDR1 is SNHLY, CDR2 FYNNEI, per germline.

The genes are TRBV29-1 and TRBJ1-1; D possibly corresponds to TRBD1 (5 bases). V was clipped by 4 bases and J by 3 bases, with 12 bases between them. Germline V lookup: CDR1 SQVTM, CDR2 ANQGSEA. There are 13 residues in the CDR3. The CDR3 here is CSVGVGDYTEAFF. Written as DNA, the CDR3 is TGCAGCGTTGGGGTCGGGGACTACACTGAAGCTTTCTTT. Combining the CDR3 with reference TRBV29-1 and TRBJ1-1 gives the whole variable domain SAVISQKPSRDICQRGTSLTIQCQVDSQVTMMFWYRQQPGQSLTLIATANQGSEATYESGFVIDKFPISRPNLTFSTLTVSNMSPEDSSIYLCSVGVGDYTEAFFGQGTRLTVV.

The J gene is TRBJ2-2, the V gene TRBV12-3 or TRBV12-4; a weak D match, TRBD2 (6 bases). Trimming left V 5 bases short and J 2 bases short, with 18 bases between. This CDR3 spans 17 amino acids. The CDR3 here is CASSIGLSGVNTGELFF. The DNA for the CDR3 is TGTGCCAGCAGTATAGGATTGTCGGGGGTTAACACCGGGGAGCTGTTTTTT.

The DNA of the CDR3 is TGCAGTGCCCCTGGACAGGGGGCGATTACAGATACGCAGTATTTT. This encodes CSAPGQGAITDTQYF. This chain joins TRBV20-1 and TRBJ2-3, with 11 bases aligning to TRBD1. V lost 6 bases and J lost 3; bases outside the gene matches: 8. The CDR3 has 15 amino acids. CDR1 is DFQATT and CDR2 is SNEGSKA in the germline V gene (reference sequence).

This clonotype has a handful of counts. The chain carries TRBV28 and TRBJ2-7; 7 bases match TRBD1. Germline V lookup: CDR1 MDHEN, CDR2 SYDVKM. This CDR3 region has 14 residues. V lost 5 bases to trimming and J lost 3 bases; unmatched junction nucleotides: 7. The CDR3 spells CASSPGTDFYEQYF. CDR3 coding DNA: TGTGCCAGCAGTCCCGGGACAGATTTCTACGAGCAGTACTTC.

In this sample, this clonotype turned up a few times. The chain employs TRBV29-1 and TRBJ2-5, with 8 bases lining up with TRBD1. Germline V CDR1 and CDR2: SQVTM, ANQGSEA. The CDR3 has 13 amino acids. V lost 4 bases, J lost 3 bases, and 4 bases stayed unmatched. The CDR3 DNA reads TGCAGCGTTGTTCAGGGGGCCGAAGAGACCCAGTACTTC. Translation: CSVVQGAEETQYF.

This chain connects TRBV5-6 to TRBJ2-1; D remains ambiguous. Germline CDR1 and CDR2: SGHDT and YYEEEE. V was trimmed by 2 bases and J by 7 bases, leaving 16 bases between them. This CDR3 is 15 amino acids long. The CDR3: CASSFPTPVGNEQFF. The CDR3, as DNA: TGTGCCAGCAGCTTCCCCACCCCGGTGGGGAATGAGCAGTTCTTC.

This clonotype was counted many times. The CDR3 loop is CASSLRGAGETQYF. The CDR3 coding sequence is TGCGCCAGCAGCCTTCGGGGGGCTGGAGAGACCCAGTACTTC. The chain recombines TRBV5-1 with TRBJ2-5; weak D call: TRBD2 (7 bases). This CDR3 comprises 14 residues. Per the germline V gene, CDR1 is SGHRS and CDR2 is YFSETQ. V was pared by 4 bases and J by 4 bases, with 14 bases between.

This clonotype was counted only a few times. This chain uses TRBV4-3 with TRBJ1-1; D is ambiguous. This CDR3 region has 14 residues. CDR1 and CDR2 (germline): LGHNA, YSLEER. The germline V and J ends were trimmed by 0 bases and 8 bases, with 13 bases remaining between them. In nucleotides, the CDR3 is TGCGCCAGCAGCCAAGAACTCGCGACGGCCGAAGCTTTCTTT. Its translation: CASSQELATAEAFF.

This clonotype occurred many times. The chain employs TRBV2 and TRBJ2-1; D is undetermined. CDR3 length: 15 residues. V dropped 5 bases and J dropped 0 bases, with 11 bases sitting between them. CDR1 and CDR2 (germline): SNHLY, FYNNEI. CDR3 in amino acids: CASSSDKSSYNEQFF. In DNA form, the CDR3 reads TGTGCCAGCAGTTCTGACAAGAGCTCCTACAATGAGCAGTTCTTC.

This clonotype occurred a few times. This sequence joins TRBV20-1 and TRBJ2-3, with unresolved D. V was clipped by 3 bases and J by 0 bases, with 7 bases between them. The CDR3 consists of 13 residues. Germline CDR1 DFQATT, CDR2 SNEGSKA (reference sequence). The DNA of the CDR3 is TGCAGTGCTAGTCAGCGCAGCACAGATACGCAGTATTTT. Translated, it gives CSASQRSTDTQYF.

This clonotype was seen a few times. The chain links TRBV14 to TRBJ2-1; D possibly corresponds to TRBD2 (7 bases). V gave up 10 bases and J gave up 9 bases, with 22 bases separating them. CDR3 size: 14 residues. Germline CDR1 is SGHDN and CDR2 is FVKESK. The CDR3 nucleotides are TGTGCCATCTGTCGTGGGGGGGCCTTCGGTGAGCAGTTCTTC. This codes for CAICRGGAFGEQFF.

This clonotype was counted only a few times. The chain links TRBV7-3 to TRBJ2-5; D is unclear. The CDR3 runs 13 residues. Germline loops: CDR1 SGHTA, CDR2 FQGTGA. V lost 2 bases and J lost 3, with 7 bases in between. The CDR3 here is CASSLAPEETQYF. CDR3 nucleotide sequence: TGTGCCAGCAGCTTAGCGCCGGAAGAGACCCAGTACTTC.

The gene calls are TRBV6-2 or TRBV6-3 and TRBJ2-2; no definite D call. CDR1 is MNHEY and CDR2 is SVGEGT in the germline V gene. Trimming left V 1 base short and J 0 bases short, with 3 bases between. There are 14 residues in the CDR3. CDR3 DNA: TGTGCCAGCAGTTACTACTCGAACACCGGGGAGCTGTTTTTT. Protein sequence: CASSYYSNTGELFF.

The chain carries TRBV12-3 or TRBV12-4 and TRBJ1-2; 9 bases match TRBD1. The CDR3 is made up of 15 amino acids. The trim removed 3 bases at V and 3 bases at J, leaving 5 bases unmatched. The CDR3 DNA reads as TGTGCCAGCAGTTTTACAGGGGGCGCCTACTATGGCTACACCTTC. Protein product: CASSFTGGAYYGYTF.

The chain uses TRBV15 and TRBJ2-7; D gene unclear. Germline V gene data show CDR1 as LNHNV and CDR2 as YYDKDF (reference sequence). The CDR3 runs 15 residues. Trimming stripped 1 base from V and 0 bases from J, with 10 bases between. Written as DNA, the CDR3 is TGTGCCACCAGCAGAGTCAATAGGCCCTCCTACGAGCAGTACTTC. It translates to CATSRVNRPSYEQYF.